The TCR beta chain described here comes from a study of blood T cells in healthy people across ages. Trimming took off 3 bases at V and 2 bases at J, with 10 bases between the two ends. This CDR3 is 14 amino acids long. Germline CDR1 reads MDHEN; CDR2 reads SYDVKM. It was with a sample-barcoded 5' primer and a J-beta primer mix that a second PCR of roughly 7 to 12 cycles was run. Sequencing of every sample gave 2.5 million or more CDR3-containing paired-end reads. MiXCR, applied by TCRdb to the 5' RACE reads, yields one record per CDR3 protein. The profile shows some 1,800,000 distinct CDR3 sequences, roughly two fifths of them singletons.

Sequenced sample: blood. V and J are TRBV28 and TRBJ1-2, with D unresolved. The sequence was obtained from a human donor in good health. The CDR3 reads CASSFAEKNYGYTF. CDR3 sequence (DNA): TGTGCCAGCAGTTTTGCAGAGAAAAACTATGGCTACACCTTC.